This T cell receptor (beta chain) originates from a study of control samples from healthy donors and cancer patients. Here immunoSEQ multiplex PCR was the method, and the copy in TCRdb shows in-frame clones only, minus some. The sample gives approximately 170,000 clones, 85% to 95% of which show up once; roughly 1.3% is in the top ten. The germline V gene has CDR1 LGHDT and CDR2 YNNKEL (reference sequence). This CDR3 region has 15 residues. V shed 1 base and J shed 8 bases, with 14 bases lying between them. The sequencing sample was made of blood. The chain joins TRBV3-1 (or the pseudogene TRBV3-2) to TRBJ1-4; possible D gene TRBD1, 6 bases. The receptor comes from a man between 25 and 39 years old in good health. The CDR3: CASSQGTGLGEKLFF. The CDR3 bases are TGTGCCAGCAGCCAAGGTACAGGGTTAGGAGAAAAACTGTTTTTT.